This TCR beta chain was observed in a study of CD8 T cells in Susac syndrome. Sequencing of TCR beta was performed on blood CD8+ and CD4+ T cells. The multiple sclerosis controls comprised treatment-naive patients whose relapsing-remitting disease was stable or active. Negative isolation was used for CD8+ and CD4+ T cells, and FACS enrichment was applied to TEMRA cells. Roughly 0.45 to 1 ug RNA was reverse transcribed with random hexamers. The CDR3 of TCR beta was amplified by immunoSEQ multiplex PCR across 54 Vbeta and 13 Jbeta. TCRdb processed the immunoSEQ multiplex PCR reads anew with MiXCR; each CDR3 protein has one entry. This sample has roughly 300,000 distinct CDR3 sequences, with approximately 81% found just once. Trimming removed 6 bases from V and 6 bases from J, with 9 bases in between. The CDR3 has 11 amino acids. The germline V gene has CDR1 LGHDT and CDR2 YNNKEL (reference sequence).

The sample comprised CD8+ T cells from PBMCs. The V gene is TRBV3-1, the J gene TRBJ2-7, with a possible D match to TRBD2 (5 bases). The TCR comes from a human donor with multiple sclerosis. The CDR3 coding sequence is TGTGCCAGCAGAGCCGGGGTCGAGCAGTACTTC. Translating gives CASRAGVEQYF.